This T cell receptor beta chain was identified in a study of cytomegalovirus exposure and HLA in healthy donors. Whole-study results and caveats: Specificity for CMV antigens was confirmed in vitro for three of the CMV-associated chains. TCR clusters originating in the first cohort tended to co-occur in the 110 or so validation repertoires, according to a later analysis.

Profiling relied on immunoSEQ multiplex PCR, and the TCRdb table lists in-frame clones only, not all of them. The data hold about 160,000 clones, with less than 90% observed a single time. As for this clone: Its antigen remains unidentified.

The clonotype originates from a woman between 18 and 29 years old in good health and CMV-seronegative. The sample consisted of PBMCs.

The CDR3 DNA reads as TGTGCCTGGACTACTACAGGTATCCCTAATTCACCCCTCCACTTT. The encoded protein is CAWTTTGIPNSPLHF. The V call is TRBV30, the J call TRBJ1-6, with D perhaps TRBD1 (5 bases). V gave up 4 bases and J gave up 6 bases, with 16 bases separating them. CDR3 size: 15 residues. CDR1 and CDR2 from the germline V gene are GTSNPN and SVGIG (reference sequence).